Listed below are T cell receptor beta chains from one sample, sequenced in a study of cytomegalovirus exposure and HLA in healthy donors. The table came from immunoSEQ multiplex PCR; TCRdb's copy has only in-frame clones and leaves some out. The data hold roughly 240,000 clones, with about 86% observed a single time. Sequenced: PBMCs. The receptors stem from a man between 18 and 35 years old in good health and CMV-seronegative. Both conserved end residues are part of each CDR3. The D gene is left open where the match is weak. Clone size appears in some rows only: once, few, many, or a class for an expanded clone.

size,D,J,V,CDR3,DNA
NA,TRBD1,TRBJ2-6,TRBV14,CASSRNPGQVSSFGANVLTF,TGTGCCAGCAGCCGAAATCCGGGACAGGTTTCGAGTTTTGGGGCCAACGTCCTGACTTTC
NA,TRBD2,TRBJ2-1,TRBV30,CASGLAGIDQFF,TGTGCTTCGGGACTAGCGGGTATAGATCAGTTCTTC
NA,TRBD1,TRBJ1-3,TRBV9,CASSVDGQGGNTIYF,TGTGCCAGCAGCGTCGACGGACAGGGTGGAAACACCATATATTTT
NA,NA,TRBJ1-5,TRBV7-9,CASSSTTAGDQPQHF,TGTGCCAGCAGCTCGACGACCGCAGGGGATCAGCCCCAGCATTTT
NA,NA,TRBJ1-2,TRBV6-1,CASGAGRNYGYTF,TGTGCCTCCGGGGCAGGGAGGAACTATGGCTACACCTTC
NA,NA,TRBJ1-1,TRBV19,CASSMAGTQNTEAFF,TGTGCCAGTAGTATGGCCGGGACACAGAACACTGAAGCTTTCTTT
once,NA,TRBJ2-2,TRBV19,CASSRQESVTGELFF,TGTGCCAGTAGTAGACAGGAATCGGTCACCGGGGAGCTGTTTTTT
NA,TRBD1,TRBJ1-6,TRBV12-5,CASAYTGGKDNSPLHF,TGTGCTAGTGCCTACACAGGGGGCAAGGATAATTCACCCCTCCACTTT
NA,TRBD1,TRBJ2-7,TRBV7-3,CASSLYRGDEQYF,TGTGCCAGCAGCTTATACAGGGGAGACGAGCAGTACTTC
NA,NA,TRBJ2-5,TRBV2,CASSLRLEQETQYF,TGTGCCAGCAGCCTCCGACTAGAGCAAGAGACCCAGTACTTC
NA,TRBD2,TRBJ2-1,TRBV7-2,CASSLEAGGLKFF,TGTGCCAGCAGCTTAGAAGCGGGAGGGCTCAAGTTCTTC
few,TRBD2,TRBJ2-2,TRBV25-1,CASTTSGTNTGELFF,TGTGCCAGCACAACTAGCGGGACCAACACCGGGGAGCTGTTTTTT
NA,TRBD1,TRBJ1-2,TRBV28,CASSSGTGKYGYTF,TGTGCCAGCAGTTCCGGGACAGGAAAGTATGGCTACACCTTC
NA,NA,TRBJ1-1,TRBV2,CASSAQTMNTEAFF,TGTGCCAGCAGTGCACAGACGATGAACACTGAAGCTTTCTTT